Presented here are 18 T cell receptor beta chains from one specimen sequenced in a study of monozygotic twins with inflammatory bowel disease. TCRdb re-called the 5' RACE reads and gives one entry per CDR3 protein, without DNA. This repertoire includes approximately 330,000 distinct CDR3 sequences. Sequenced: blood. The receptor source for this set is a human donor with ulcerative colitis or Crohn's disease, or a healthy co-twin of an affected twin (not recorded which).

The V call is TRBV4-3, the J call TRBJ2-3; TCRdb proposes TRBD2, but this gene call is untestable without DNA. This CDR3 comprises 16 residues. CDR1 is LGHNA, CDR2 YSLEER, per germline. The CDR3 here is CASSQEDGGGTDTQYF.

The chain recombines TRBV5-1 with TRBJ2-2; TCRdb proposes TRBD1, but this gene call is untestable without DNA. Germline CDR1 reads SGHRS; CDR2 reads YFSETQ. CDR3 length: 15 residues. The CDR3 spells CASSLTGENTGELFF.

The CDR3 is CASSLRVGQGNEQYF. The chain employs TRBV5-1 and TRBJ2-7; TCRdb proposes TRBD1, but this gene call is untestable without DNA. The CDR3 extends over 15 amino acids. The V gene's germline CDR1 is SGHRS and CDR2 YFSETQ.

V usage is TRBV7-2 and J usage is TRBJ1-2; as DNA is missing, the TRBD1 call by TCRdb cannot be tested. CDR1 is SGHTA, CDR2 FQGNSA, per germline. There are 13 residues in the CDR3. Here the CDR3 reads CASSLTGSYGYTF.

The chain links TRBV15 to TRBJ2-3; TCRdb selects TRBD2, and the lack of DNA leaves this call unchecked. Looked up from germline, CDR1 is LNHNV and CDR2 is YYDKDF (reference sequence). The CDR3 is 15 residues long. CDR3 residues: CATSRGSGTTDTQYF. Using reference TRBV15 and TRBJ2-3 for the parts outside the CDR3, the full variable domain is DAMVIQNPRYQVTQFGKPVTLSCSQTLNHNVMYWYQQKSSQAPKLLFHYYDKDFNNEADTPDNFQSRRPNTSFCFLDIRSPGLGDTAMYLCATSRGSGTTDTQYFGPGTRLTVL.

J is TRBJ2-1 and V is TRBV4-1; TCRdb's assignment of TRBD2 cannot be checked, as there is no DNA. The CDR3 has 16 amino acids. Germline V gene sequence: CDR1 MGHRA, CDR2 YSYEKL. The CDR3 region is CASSQYGLAGYNEQFF.

V is TRBV12-3 or TRBV12-4 and J is TRBJ1-1. The CDR3 runs to 13 residues. Here the CDR3 reads CASSWGSGTEAFF.

The V and J genes are TRBV3-1 and TRBJ2-5; without DNA, the TCRdb call of TRBD2 cannot be checked. CDR1 is LGHDT and CDR2 is YNNKEL in the germline V gene (reference sequence). The CDR3 loop spans 14 amino acids. The CDR3: CASSQLAGQETQYF.

This chain links TRBV5-1 with TRBJ1-4. The CDR3 has 15 residues. Germline V gives CDR1 SGHRS, CDR2 YFSETQ. The CDR3 sequence: CASSFGVGTNEKLFF.

The genes are TRBV7-2 and TRBJ1-5; there is no DNA to check the TCRdb D call of TRBD1. Germline V gene sequence: CDR1 SGHTA, CDR2 FQGNSA. CDR3 length: 14 amino acids. The CDR3: CASSPQGYNQPQHF.

The genes are TRBV15 and TRBJ2-5; there is no DNA to check the TCRdb D call of TRBD1. The CDR3 runs to 13 residues. CDR1 is LNHNV and CDR2 is YYDKDF in the germline V gene (reference sequence). The CDR3 region is CATSRTGSKTQYF.

The V call is TRBV5-1, the J call TRBJ1-2; TCRdb picks TRBD1, but there is no DNA to check that call. The CDR3 consists of 16 residues. Looked up from germline, CDR1 is SGHRS and CDR2 is YFSETQ. The CDR3 sequence is CASSLAVWGNNYGYTF.

V usage is TRBV6-5 and J usage is TRBJ2-7; TCRdb names TRBD1, which stays unverified in the absence of DNA. The germline V gene encodes CDR1 MNHEY and CDR2 SVGAGI. The CDR3 sequence is 13 residues long. The CDR3: CASSYGTYYEQYF.

The rearrangement links TRBV27 to TRBJ1-5; TCRdb names TRBD1, which stays unverified in the absence of DNA. This CDR3 contains 14 residues. CDR1 and CDR2 (germline): MNHEY, SMNVEV (reference sequence). This CDR3 is CASSLTGAAQPQHF.

This sequence joins TRBV7-2 and TRBJ2-1. CDR1 and CDR2 from the germline V gene are SGHTA and FQGNSA. The CDR3 loop spans 13 amino acids. The CDR3 loop is CASSMSVGNEQFF.

This rearrangement joins TRBV20-1 to TRBJ2-3; TCRdb indicates TRBD2, and absent DNA this call remains unverified. The germline gives CDR1 DFQATT, CDR2 SNEGSKA (reference sequence). The CDR3 is made up of 17 amino acids. CDR3 sequence: CSARPLLAESHTDTQYF.

The chain combines TRBV6-1 with TRBJ1-1; there is no DNA to check the TCRdb D call of TRBD1. The germline V gene encodes CDR1 MNHNS and CDR2 SASEGT. The CDR3 extends over 14 amino acids. CDR3 protein: CASSPGGRYTEAFF.

V gene TRBV6-1 combines with J gene TRBJ2-2. Germline values: CDR1 MNHNS, CDR2 SASEGT. The length of the CDR3 is 14 residues. CDR3: CASSLTHLTGELFF.